The 30 T cell receptor beta chains in this list originate from one sample, sequenced in a study of blood T cells in healthy people across ages. Primers used in a second PCR of roughly 7 to 11 cycles were a sample-barcoded 5' primer and a J-beta primer mix. TCRdb re-called the 5' RACE reads through MiXCR, storing one row per CDR3 protein. This table has about 1.6 million distinct CDR3 sequences, 30% to 35% appearing once. The specimen sequenced was blood. These receptors were collected from a woman aged 25-40 years in good health.

The chain employs TRBV6-2 or TRBV6-3 and TRBJ2-7, with 10 bases matching TRBD2. J gave up 1 base and V 0 bases, and 9 bases lay outside the gene matches. Germline values: CDR1 MNHEY, CDR2 SVGEGT. The CDR3 consists of 18 residues. The CDR3 is CASSYSGSGRSYSYEQYF. The CDR3 bases are TGTGCCAGCAGTTACTCGGGTAGCGGGAGGTCCTATTCCTACGAGCAGTACTTC.

Here the CDR3 DNA reads TGCGCCAGCAGCACAGGACAGGGACAGGGGTACAATGAGCAGTTCTTC. It yields the protein CASSTGQGQGYNEQFF. The J gene is TRBJ2-1, the V gene TRBV5-1, with 10 bases fitting TRBD1. The V gene's germline CDR1 is SGHRS and CDR2 YFSETQ. V shed 4 bases and J 4 bases; nucleotides not matched to a gene: 8. The CDR3 runs 16 residues.

Worth noting for this clonotype: A much larger clone lies one base from this, so it may be a read error. J is TRBJ2-5 and V is TRBV4-1; D ambiguous. The CDR3 sequence is 15 residues long. From germline, CDR1 is MGHRA and CDR2 YSYEKL. In DNA, the CDR3 is TGCACCAGCAGCCAAGGCCCCGGCAGACTCGAGACCCAGTACTTC. Translated, it gives CTSSQGPGRLETQYF.

This chain joins TRBV7-2 and TRBJ2-2; D gene uncertain. V lost 2 bases to trimming and J lost 3 bases, with 7 bases between them. The CDR3 extends over 14 amino acids. CDR1 and CDR2 (germline): SGHTA, FQGNSA. CDR3 DNA sequence: TGTGCCAGCAGCTTATTTTTGCACACCGGGGAGCTGTTTTTT. Translated, it gives CASSLFLHTGELFF.

This clonotype showed up just a few times. This chain uses TRBV29-1 with TRBJ2-6; 8 bases are shared with TRBD1. Germline V gives CDR1 SQVTM, CDR2 ANQGSEA. This CDR3 has 18 amino acids. The V and J ends lost 7 bases and 0 bases, in that order; junction bases with no gene match: 14. CDR3 DNA: TGCAGCGCGCTAGTCCGGGGCAGGGGGCACTCTGGGGCCAACGTCCTGACTTTC. This sequence encodes CSALVRGRGHSGANVLTF.

The V gene is TRBV14, the J gene TRBJ1-1; D is perhaps TRBD1 (6 bases). This CDR3 region has 15 residues. From germline, CDR1 is SGHDN and CDR2 FVKESK. V was shortened by 0 bases and J by 1 base, with 9 bases between the two germline ends. The CDR3 DNA reads TGTGCCAGCAGCCAAGATCGGGGGCAGAACACTGAAGCTTTCTTT. It specifies CASSQDRGQNTEAFF.

About this clonotype itself: Relative to the germline gene, one junction end is altered; a read error may explain this. V and J are TRBV7-2 and TRBJ2-1; D ambiguous. Germline V gene lookup returns CDR1 SGHTA and CDR2 FQGNSA. This CDR3 has 15 residues. The DNA of the CDR3 is TGTGCCGGCAGCTTCAGTATTCCTCTATACAATGAGCAGTTCTTC. It codes for CAGSFSIPLYNEQFF.

This clonotype was detected only a few times. V gene TRBV30 combines with J gene TRBJ1-2; D is undetermined. Trimming removed 0 bases at V and 7 bases at J, with 12 bases between. CDR1 and CDR2 (germline): GTSNPN, SVGIG (reference sequence). There are 13 residues in the CDR3. The CDR3 here is CAWSVPFMGGYTF. The CDR3 DNA is TGTGCCTGGAGTGTACCTTTCATGGGTGGCTACACCTTC.

The genes are TRBV12-3 or TRBV12-4 and TRBJ1-1; D unclear. CDR3 length: 14 amino acids. Trimming took 3 bases from V and 4 from J, leaving 12 bases between them. CDR3 region: CASSLQDVGTEAFF. CDR3 DNA: TGTGCCAGCAGTTTGCAAGACGTAGGCACTGAAGCTTTCTTT.

This rearrangement joins TRBV5-1 to TRBJ2-1; unclear D gene. Per the germline V gene, CDR1 is SGHRS and CDR2 is YFSETQ. The CDR3 is made up of 16 amino acids. Between the trimmed V and J ends, which lost 0 bases and 4 bases, there was a span of 14 bases. CDR3 in DNA: TGCGCCAGCAGCTTGGCCTCAGGCCCCCCTTACAATGAGCAGTTCTTC. Translation gives CASSLASGPPYNEQFF.

The chain recombines TRBV5-1 with TRBJ2-2; D not resolved. The CDR3 extends over 16 amino acids. V shed 0 bases and J shed 4 bases, with 13 bases lying between them. Germline V gene lookup returns CDR1 SGHRS and CDR2 YFSETQ. The DNA of the CDR3 is TGCGCCAGCAGCTTGGAAACAGCCAAGAGCACCGGGGAGCTGTTTTTT. It yields the protein CASSLETAKSTGELFF. Looking up the rest from reference TRBV5-1 and TRBJ2-2 gives the full variable domain: KAGVTQTPRYLIKTRGQQVTLSCSPISGHRSVSWYQQTPGQGLQFLFEYFSETQRNKGNFPGRFSGRQFSNSRSEMNVSTLELGDSALYLCASSLETAKSTGELFFGEGSRLTVL.

The chain uses TRBV10-3 and TRBJ2-7, with D tentatively TRBD2 (6 bases). In germline, CDR1 is ENHRY, CDR2 SYGVKD. This CDR3 contains 12 residues. The ends were cut back, 5 bases at V and 3 bases at J, with 8 bases in the middle. The CDR3, as DNA: TGTGCCATCAGTCGGACTAACTACGAGCAGTACTTC. This translates into CAISRTNYEQYF.

The rearrangement links TRBV5-1 to TRBJ2-3; no definite D call. V was clipped by 4 bases and J by 3 bases, with 9 bases between them. This CDR3 contains 13 residues. Germline CDR1 SGHRS, CDR2 YFSETQ. The CDR3 nucleotides read TGCGCCAGCAGCGTCCAGGTTACAGATACGCAGTATTTT. Protein: CASSVQVTDTQYF.

This clonotype has a handful of counts. The V gene is TRBV16, the J gene TRBJ2-5; 7 nucleotides agree with TRBD1. J lost 5 bases, V lost 2 bases, and 8 bases had no gene match. The V gene's germline CDR1 is KGHSY and CDR2 FQNENV. The CDR3 runs to 15 residues. DNA for the CDR3: TGTGCCAGCAGCCAAGAACAGGGACAGCCGGAGACCCAGTACTTC. It codes for CASSQEQGQPETQYF.

The chain has TRBV3-1 and TRBJ2-1; 10 bases are a match to TRBD2. Germline lookup yields CDR1 LGHDT and CDR2 YNNKEL (reference sequence). The CDR3 is 20 residues long. The J segment lost 2 bases and the V segment lost 0 bases, leaving 13 bases of the junction unmatched. CDR3 DNA sequence: TGTGCCAGCAGCCAAGATGTACTAGCGGGACAGTTACGCCCCTACAATGAGCAGTTCTTC. Its protein product is CASSQDVLAGQLRPYNEQFF.

The chain is built from TRBV11-2 and TRBJ1-5, with D maybe TRBD1 (6 bases). The germline V gene has CDR1 SGHAT and CDR2 FQNNGV. CDR3 length: 19 residues. Deletions cut 3 bases from V and 2 bases from J, with 23 bases between. CDR3 bases: TGTGCCAGCAGCTTGCCACCGGGACCCCAAGAGGGGGGCAATCAGCCCCAGCATTTT. It is translated as CASSLPPGPQEGGNQPQHF. The full variable domain, rest sourced from reference TRBV11-2 and TRBJ1-5, is EAGVAQSPRYKIIEKRQSVAFWCNPISGHATLYWYQQILGQGPKLLIQFQNNGVVDDSQLPKDRFSAERLKGVDSTLKIQPAKLEDSAVYLCASSLPPGPQEGGNQPQHFGDGTRLSIL.

V and J are TRBV3-1 and TRBJ1-2; 8 bases fit TRBD1. In germline, CDR1 is LGHDT, CDR2 YNNKEL (reference sequence). The CDR3 sequence is 16 residues long. The V and J ends lost 4 bases and 3 bases, in that order; junction bases with no gene match: 10. CDR3 nucleotide sequence: TGTGCCAGCAGCCCAAGGGGCCAGGGGGCTTACTATGGCTACACCTTC. Protein product: CASSPRGQGAYYGYTF.

This chain uses TRBV9 with TRBJ2-7; D is unresolved. CDR1 SGDLS and CDR2 YYNGEE come from the germline V gene. Trimming left V 4 bases short and J 4 bases short, with 15 bases between. The CDR3 totals 14 residues. The DNA of the CDR3 is TGTGCCAGCAGCCCCCAGCCCCGTGGGTACGAGCAGTACTTC. This sequence encodes CASSPQPRGYEQYF.

V is TRBV6-4 and J is TRBJ2-7; the D gene is possibly TRBD1 (6 bases). The CDR3 sequence is 12 residues long. Germline V CDR1 and CDR2: MRHNA, SNTAGT. Trimming took off 10 bases at V and 2 bases at J, with 12 bases between the two ends. CDR3 DNA: TGTGCCAAACCGGGACAAACCTACGAGCAGTACTTC. Translation: CAKPGQTYEQYF.

The CDR3 nucleotides read TGTGCCAGCAGCCAAGATGGGACTAACGAATTCGAGGAGCAGTTCTTC. Its protein product is CASSQDGTNEFEEQFF. The chain employs TRBV4-2 and TRBJ2-1, with TRBD2 matching over 7 bases. V lost 0 bases, J lost 10 bases, and 12 bases stayed unmatched. Germline CDR1 LGHNA, CDR2 YNFKEQ. The CDR3 is 16 amino acids.

This chain connects TRBV20-1 to TRBJ1-5; D is undetermined. Trimming cost V 5 bases and J 3 bases, with 11 bases left between them. CDR3 length: 13 amino acids. Looked up from germline, CDR1 is DFQATT and CDR2 is SNEGSKA (reference sequence). Here the CDR3 reads CSAARGPNQPQHF. CDR3 DNA: TGCAGTGCTGCCCGCGGGCCCAATCAGCCCCAGCATTTT.

Worth noting for this clonotype: Germline and junction disagree at one end, which may indicate a read error. CDR3 amino acids: CGARLAGRTETQYF. In DNA form, the CDR3 reads TGCGGTGCTAGACTAGCGGGGCGGACAGAGACCCAGTACTTC. The V and J genes are TRBV20-1 and TRBJ2-5; TRBD2 matches 11 bases. In germline, CDR1 is DFQATT, CDR2 SNEGSKA (reference sequence). The CDR3 covers 14 residues.

This clonotype showed up just a few times. This chain joins TRBV7-2 and TRBJ1-2, with no clear D. The CDR3 is 13 residues long. From germline, CDR1 is SGHTA and CDR2 FQGNSA. V dropped 5 bases and J dropped 8 bases, with 15 bases sitting between them. CDR3 protein: CASSPSADRGYTF. CDR3 nucleotides: TGTGCCAGCAGCCCGTCAGCCGATCGAGGCTACACCTTC.

This clonotype has more than one count but fewer than ten. CDR3 in amino acids: CASSQTGTGNNYGYTF. CDR3 coding DNA: TGCGCCAGCAGCCAGACGGGGACAGGGAATAACTATGGCTACACCTTC. The rearrangement uses TRBV4-1 and TRBJ1-2; TRBD1 matches at 9 bases. The CDR3 runs to 16 residues. In germline, CDR1 is MGHRA, CDR2 YSYEKL. Trimming cost V 3 bases and J 1 base; bases outside gene matches: 6.

The CDR3 DNA is TGCAGTGCTAAGAAAGGACAGGGCTACGAGCAGTACTTC. It translates to CSAKKGQGYEQYF. The chain combines TRBV20-1 with TRBJ2-7; 8 bases are a match to TRBD1. The CDR3 is 13 amino acids. CDR1 DFQATT and CDR2 SNEGSKA come from the germline V gene (reference sequence). Losses at the gene ends were 4 bases for V and 3 bases for J; bases not matched to a gene: 5.

The chain recombines TRBV7-9 with TRBJ2-1, with 7 bases aligning to TRBD2. The V and J ends lost 1 base and 0 bases, in that order; junction bases with no gene match: 15. There are 20 residues in the CDR3. Germline CDR1 and CDR2: SEHNR and FQNEAQ (reference sequence). This chain's CDR3 is CASSLGGLLAPTSSYNEQFF. CDR3 nucleotides: TGTGCCAGCAGCTTAGGAGGTTTACTAGCGCCGACGAGCTCCTACAATGAGCAGTTCTTC.

This clonotype was picked up a small number of times. The rearrangement links TRBV3-1 to TRBJ2-3; D may be TRBD2 (5 bases). The germline V and J ends were trimmed by 4 bases and 4 bases, with 12 bases remaining between them. Germline CDR1 reads LGHDT; CDR2 reads YNNKEL (reference sequence). This CDR3 is 14 amino acids long. The CDR3 region has the DNA TGTGCCAGCAGCCCGGAGGAGTCGGCAGATACGCAGTATTTT. Translated: CASSPEESADTQYF.

With regard to this clonotype: In this CDR3 the conserved last residue, phenylalanine or tryptophan, is missing, so a read error is likely. The CDR3 coding sequence is TGTGCCAGCAGCCAAGGGAGCGGACTAGCGGGGTCCCCAGATACGCAGTATTCT. Its protein is CASSQGSGLAGSPDTQYS. The rearrangement joins TRBV3-1 to TRBJ2-3, with 12 bases that match TRBD2. V was pared by 1 base and J by 4 bases, with 9 bases of the junction left unmatched. This CDR3 is 18 amino acids long. Germline lookup yields CDR1 LGHDT and CDR2 YNNKEL (reference sequence).

A note on this clonotype: A much more abundant neighbour one base away suggests this may be a read error. J is TRBJ2-1 and V is TRBV29-1; D may be TRBD1 or TRBD2 (5 bases each). CDR1 is SQVTM and CDR2 is ANQGSEA in the germline V gene. This CDR3 spans 12 amino acids. The CDR3 nucleotides read TGCAGCGTTGACAGGGATCGGGATGAGCGGTTCTTC. Its translation: CSVDRDRDERFF.

V is TRBV5-1 and J is TRBJ2-5, with D tentatively TRBD1 or TRBD2 (5 bases each). Germline V gene data show CDR1 as SGHRS and CDR2 as YFSETQ. The CDR3 consists of 14 residues. V was clipped by 4 bases and J by 0 bases, with 10 bases between them. CDR3 residues: CASSEGRNQETQYF. As DNA, the CDR3 is TGCGCCAGCAGCGAGGGACGGAACCAAGAGACCCAGTACTTC.